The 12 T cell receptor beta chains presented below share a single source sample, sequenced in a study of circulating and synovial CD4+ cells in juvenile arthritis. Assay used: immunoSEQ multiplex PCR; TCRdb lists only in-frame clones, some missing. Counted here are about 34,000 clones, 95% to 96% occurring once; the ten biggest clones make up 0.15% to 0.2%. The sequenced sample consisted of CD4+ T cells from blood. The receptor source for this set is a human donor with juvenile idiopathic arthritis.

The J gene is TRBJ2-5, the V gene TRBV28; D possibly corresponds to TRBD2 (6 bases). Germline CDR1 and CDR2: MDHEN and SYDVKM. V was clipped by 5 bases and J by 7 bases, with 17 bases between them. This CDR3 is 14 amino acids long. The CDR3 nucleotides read TGTGCCAGCAGTGCGGGACGTAGGATAGGGACCCAGTACTTC. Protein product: CASSAGRRIGTQYF.

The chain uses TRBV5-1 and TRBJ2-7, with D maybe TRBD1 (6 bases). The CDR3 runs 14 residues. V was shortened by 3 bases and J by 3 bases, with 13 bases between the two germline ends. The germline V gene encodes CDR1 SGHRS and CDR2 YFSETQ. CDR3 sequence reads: CASSSRGRDYEQYF. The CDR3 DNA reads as TGCGCCAGCAGCTCCAGGGGCAGAGACTACGAGCAGTACTTC.

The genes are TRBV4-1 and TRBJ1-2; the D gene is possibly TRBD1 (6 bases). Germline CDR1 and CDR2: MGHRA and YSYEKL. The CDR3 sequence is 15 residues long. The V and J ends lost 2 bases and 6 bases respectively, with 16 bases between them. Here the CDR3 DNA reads TGCGCCAGCAGCCAACAGTCCAGGGGAGTCGATGGCTACACCTTC. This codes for CASSQQSRGVDGYTF.

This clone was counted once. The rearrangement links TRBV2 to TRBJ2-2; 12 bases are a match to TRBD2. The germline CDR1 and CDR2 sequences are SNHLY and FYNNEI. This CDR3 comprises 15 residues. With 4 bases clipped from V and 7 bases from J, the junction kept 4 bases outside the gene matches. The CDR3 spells CASSGLAGAIGELFF. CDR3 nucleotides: TGTGCCAGCAGTGGACTAGCGGGAGCGATCGGGGAGCTGTTTTTT. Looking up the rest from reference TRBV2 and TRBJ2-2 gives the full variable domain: EPEVTQTPSHQVTQMGQEVILRCVPISNHLYFYWYRQILGQKVEFLVSFYNNEISEKSEIFDDQFSVERPDGSNFTLKIRSTKLEDSAMYFCASSGLAGAIGELFFGEGSRLTVL.

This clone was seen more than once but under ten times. This CDR3 reads CASAAGTQETQYF. CDR3 bases: TGTGCCAGCGCCGCGGGGACTCAAGAGACCCAGTACTTC. This sequence joins TRBV2 and TRBJ2-5, with D perhaps matching TRBD2 (6 bases). Per germline, CDR1 SNHLY and CDR2 FYNNEI. The length of the CDR3 is 13 residues. V was pared by 8 bases and J by 2 bases, with 12 bases between.

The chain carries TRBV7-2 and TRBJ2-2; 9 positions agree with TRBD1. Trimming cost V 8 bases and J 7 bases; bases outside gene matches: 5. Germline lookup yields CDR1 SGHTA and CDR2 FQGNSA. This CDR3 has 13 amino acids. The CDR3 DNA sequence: TGTGCCAGCCAGGGGACAGGGCGCGGGGAGCTGTTTTTT. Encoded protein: CASQGTGRGELFF.

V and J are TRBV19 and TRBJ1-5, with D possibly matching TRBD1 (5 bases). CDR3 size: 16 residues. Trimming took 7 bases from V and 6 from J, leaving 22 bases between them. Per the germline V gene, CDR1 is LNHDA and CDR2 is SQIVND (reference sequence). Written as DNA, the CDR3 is TGTGCCAGTAAACGGGGGAGGGGCCAGGGTACTCAGCCCCAGCATTTT. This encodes CASKRGRGQGTQPQHF.

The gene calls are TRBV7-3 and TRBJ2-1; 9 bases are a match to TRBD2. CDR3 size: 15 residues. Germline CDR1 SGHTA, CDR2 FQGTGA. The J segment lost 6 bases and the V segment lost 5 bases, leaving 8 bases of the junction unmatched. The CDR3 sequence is CASSIAGESGNEQFF. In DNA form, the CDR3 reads TGTGCCAGCAGCATAGCGGGAGAGTCTGGCAATGAGCAGTTCTTC.

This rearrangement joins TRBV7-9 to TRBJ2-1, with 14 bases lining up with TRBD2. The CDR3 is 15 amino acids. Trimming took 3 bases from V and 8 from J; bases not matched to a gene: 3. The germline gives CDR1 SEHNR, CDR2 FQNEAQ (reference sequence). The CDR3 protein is CASSFMGLAGDEQFF. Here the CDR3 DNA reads TGTGCCAGCAGCTTTATGGGACTAGCGGGAGATGAGCAGTTCTTC.

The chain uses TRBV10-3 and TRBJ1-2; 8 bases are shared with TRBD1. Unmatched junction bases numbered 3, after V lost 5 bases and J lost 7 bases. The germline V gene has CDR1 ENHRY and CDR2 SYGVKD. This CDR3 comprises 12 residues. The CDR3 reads CAISTGGGGYTF. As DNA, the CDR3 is TGTGCCATCAGTACAGGGGGTGGTGGCTACACCTTC.

The CDR3 region is CASAGVTDTQYF. Here the CDR3 DNA reads TGTGCCAGCGCAGGGGTGACAGATACGCAGTATTTT. The chain uses TRBV18 and TRBJ2-3; tentatively, D is TRBD1 (6 bases). The CDR3 contains 12 residues. Looked up from germline, CDR1 is KGHSH and CDR2 is LQKENI. Trimming removed 8 bases at V and 3 bases at J, with 9 bases between.

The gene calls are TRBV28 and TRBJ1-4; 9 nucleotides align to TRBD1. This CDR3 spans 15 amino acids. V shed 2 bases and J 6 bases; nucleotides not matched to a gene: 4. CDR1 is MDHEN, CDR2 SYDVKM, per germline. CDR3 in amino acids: CASSLGGQGYEKLFF. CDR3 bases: TGTGCCAGCAGTTTAGGGGGACAGGGTTATGAAAAACTGTTTTTT.